This T cell receptor (beta chain) emerged from a study of blood T cell repertoires in COVID-19. About the research overall: COVID-19 samples from acute and convalescent phases originated in the United States, Italy and Spain. The cDNA or gDNA used as material had been derived from T cells, B-cell-depleted T cells, or PBMCs.

Trimming stripped 3 bases from V and 3 bases from J, with 6 bases between. This CDR3 is built from 13 residues. Original data processing: Counts of nucleated cells, estimated from reference gene primer amplification, were obtained. Clones were sequenced by immunoSEQ multiplex PCR, and TCRdb holds only the in-frame ones, with some missing. That table supplies the V and J calls and clone size; D and trimming were determined from the DNA. Of 300,000 to 450,000 clones in the sample, approximately 86% were seen once. This clone was seen a few times. This sequence was found in a human donor in a cohort sampled during active COVID-19. This chain connects TRBV12-3 or TRBV12-4 to TRBJ1-5; D not resolved. Source material: peripheral blood. This chain's CDR3 is CASSFGFNQPQHF. The CDR3 DNA reads as TGTGCCAGCAGTTTCGGGTTCAATCAGCCCCAGCATTTT.